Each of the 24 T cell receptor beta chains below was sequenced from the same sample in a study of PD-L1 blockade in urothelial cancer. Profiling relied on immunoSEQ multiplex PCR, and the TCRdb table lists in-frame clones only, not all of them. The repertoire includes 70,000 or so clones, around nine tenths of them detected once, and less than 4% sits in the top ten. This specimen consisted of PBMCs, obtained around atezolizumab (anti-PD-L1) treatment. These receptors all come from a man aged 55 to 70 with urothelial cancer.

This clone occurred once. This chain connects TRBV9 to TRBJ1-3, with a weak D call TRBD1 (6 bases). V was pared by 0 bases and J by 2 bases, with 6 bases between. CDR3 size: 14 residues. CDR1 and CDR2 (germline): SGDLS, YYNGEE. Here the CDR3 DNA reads TGTGCCAGCAGCGTAGGACAGGCTGGAAACACCATATATTTT. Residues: CASSVGQAGNTIYF.

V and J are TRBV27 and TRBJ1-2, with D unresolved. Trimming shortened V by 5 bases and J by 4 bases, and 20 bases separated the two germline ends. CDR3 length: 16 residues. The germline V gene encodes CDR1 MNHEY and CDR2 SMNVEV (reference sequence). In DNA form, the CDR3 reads TGTGCCAGCAGTGGAGGGAAAACAAATGGCCTCTATGGCTACACCTTC. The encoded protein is CASSGGKTNGLYGYTF.

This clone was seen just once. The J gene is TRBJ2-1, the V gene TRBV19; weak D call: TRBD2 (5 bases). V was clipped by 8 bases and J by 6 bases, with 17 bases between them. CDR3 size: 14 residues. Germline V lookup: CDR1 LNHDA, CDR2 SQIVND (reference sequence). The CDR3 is CASATLARANEQFF. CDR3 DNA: TGTGCCAGTGCGACGCTAGCCCGCGCCAATGAGCAGTTCTTC.

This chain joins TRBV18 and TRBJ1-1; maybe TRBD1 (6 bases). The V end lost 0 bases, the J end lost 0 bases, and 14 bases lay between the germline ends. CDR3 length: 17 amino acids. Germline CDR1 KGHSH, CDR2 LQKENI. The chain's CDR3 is CASSPPGAGALNTEAFF. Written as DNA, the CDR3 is TGTGCCAGCTCACCACCCGGTGCAGGGGCCTTGAACACTGAAGCTTTCTTT.

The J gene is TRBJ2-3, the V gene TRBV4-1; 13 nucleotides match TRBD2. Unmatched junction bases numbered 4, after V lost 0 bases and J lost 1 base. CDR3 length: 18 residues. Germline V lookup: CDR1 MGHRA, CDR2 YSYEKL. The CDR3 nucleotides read TGCGCCAGCAGCCAAGATTGGGGGACTAGCGGGGGCACAGATACGCAGTATTTT. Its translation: CASSQDWGTSGGTDTQYF.

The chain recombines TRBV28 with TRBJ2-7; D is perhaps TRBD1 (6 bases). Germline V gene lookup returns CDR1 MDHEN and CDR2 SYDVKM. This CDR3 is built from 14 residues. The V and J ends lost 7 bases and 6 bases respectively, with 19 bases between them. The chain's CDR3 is CASTWQGRGGEQYF. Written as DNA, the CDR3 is TGTGCCAGCACTTGGCAGGGGCGAGGCGGCGAGCAGTACTTC.

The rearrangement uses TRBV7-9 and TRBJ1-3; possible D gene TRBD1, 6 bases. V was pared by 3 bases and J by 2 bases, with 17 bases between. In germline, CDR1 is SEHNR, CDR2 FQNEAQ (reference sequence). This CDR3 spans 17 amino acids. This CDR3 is CASSFYREPDPGNTIYF. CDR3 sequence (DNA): TGTGCCAGCAGCTTTTACAGGGAGCCGGACCCTGGAAACACCATATATTTT.

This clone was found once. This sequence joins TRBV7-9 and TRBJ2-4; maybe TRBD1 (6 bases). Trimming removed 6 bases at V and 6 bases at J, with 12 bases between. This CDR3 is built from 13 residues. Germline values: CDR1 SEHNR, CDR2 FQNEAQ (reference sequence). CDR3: CASSSGQINIQYF. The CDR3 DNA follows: TGTGCCAGCAGTTCTGGACAGATAAACATTCAGTACTTC. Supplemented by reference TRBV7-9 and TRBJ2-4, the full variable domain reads DTGVSQNPRHKITKRGQNVTFRCDPISEHNRLYWYRQTLGQGPEFLTYFQNEAQLEKSRLLSDRFSAERPKGSFSTLEIQRTEQGDSAMYLCASSSGQINIQYFGAGTRLSVL.

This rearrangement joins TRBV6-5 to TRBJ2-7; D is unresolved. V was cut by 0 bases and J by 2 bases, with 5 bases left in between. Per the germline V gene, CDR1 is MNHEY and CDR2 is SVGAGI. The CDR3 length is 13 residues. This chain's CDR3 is CASSYSSAYEQYF. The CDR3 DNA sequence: TGTGCCAGCAGTTACTCGTCAGCCTACGAGCAGTACTTC.

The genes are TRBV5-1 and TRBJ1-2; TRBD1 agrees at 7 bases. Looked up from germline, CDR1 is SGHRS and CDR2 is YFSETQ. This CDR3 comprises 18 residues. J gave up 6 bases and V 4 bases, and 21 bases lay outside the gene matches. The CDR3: CASSASGTAFGGLNGYTF. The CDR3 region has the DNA TGCGCCAGCAGCGCATCCGGGACAGCTTTCGGAGGGCTTAATGGCTACACCTTC.

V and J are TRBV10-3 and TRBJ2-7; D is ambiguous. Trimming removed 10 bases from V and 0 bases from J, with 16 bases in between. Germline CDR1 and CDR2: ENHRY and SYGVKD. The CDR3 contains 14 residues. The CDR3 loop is CASTTAPSSYEQYF. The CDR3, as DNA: TGTGCCAGCACTACGGCCCCGAGCTCCTACGAGCAGTACTTC.

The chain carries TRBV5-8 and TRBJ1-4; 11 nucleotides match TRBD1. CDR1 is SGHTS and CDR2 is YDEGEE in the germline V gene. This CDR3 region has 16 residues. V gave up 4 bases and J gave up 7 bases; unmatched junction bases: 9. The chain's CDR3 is CASSPGSGQGGEKLFF. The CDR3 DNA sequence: TGTGCCAGCAGCCCGGGCTCGGGACAGGGGGGTGAAAAACTGTTTTTT.

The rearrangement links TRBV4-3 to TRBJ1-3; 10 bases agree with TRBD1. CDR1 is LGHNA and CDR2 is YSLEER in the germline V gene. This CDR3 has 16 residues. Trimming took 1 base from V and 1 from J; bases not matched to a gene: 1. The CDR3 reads CASSQGTGGSGNTIYF. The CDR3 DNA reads TGCGCCAGCAGCCAAGGGACAGGGGGGTCTGGAAACACCATATATTTT.

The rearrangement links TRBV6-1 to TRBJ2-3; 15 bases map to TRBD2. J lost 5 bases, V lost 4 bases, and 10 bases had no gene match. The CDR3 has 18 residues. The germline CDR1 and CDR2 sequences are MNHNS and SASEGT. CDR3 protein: CASSVPGLAGGEIDTQYF. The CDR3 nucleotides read TGTGCCAGCAGTGTCCCGGGACTAGCGGGGGGAGAGATAGATACGCAGTATTTT.

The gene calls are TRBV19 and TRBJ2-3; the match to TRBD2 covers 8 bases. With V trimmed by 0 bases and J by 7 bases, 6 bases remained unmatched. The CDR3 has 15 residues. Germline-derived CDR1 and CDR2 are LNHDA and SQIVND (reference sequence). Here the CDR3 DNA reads TGTGCCAGTAGTATAGATGGGACTAGGGGTAATACGCAGTATTTT. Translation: CASSIDGTRGNTQYF.

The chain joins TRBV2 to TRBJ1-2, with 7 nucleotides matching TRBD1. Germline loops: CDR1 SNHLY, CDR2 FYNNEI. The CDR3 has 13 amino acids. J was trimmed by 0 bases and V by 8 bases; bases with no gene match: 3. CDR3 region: CASDREANYGYTF. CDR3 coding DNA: TGTGCCAGCGACAGGGAAGCTAACTATGGCTACACCTTC.

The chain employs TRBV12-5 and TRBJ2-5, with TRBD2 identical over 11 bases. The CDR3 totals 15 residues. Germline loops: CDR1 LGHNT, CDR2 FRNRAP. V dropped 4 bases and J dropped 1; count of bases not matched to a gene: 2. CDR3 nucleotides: TGTGCTAGTGGTTCCGGGACTAGCGGCCAAGAGACCCAGTACTTC. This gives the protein CASGSGTSGQETQYF.

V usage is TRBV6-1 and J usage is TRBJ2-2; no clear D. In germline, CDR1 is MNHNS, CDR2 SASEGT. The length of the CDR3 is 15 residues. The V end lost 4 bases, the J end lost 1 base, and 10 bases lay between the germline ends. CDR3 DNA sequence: TGTGCCAGCAGTGCCACGGAGTTGAACACCGGGGAGCTGTTTTTT. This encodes CASSATELNTGELFF.

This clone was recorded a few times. The CDR3, as DNA: TGTGCCAGCAGCTTGGCGGGGAGCTCCTACAATGAGCAGTTCTTC. It is translated as CASSLAGSSYNEQFF. The V and J genes are TRBV5-6 and TRBJ2-1, with D maybe TRBD2 (5 bases). CDR3 size: 15 residues. Germline-derived CDR1 and CDR2 are SGHDT and YYEEEE. Trimming removed 0 bases from V and 0 bases from J, with 7 bases in between.

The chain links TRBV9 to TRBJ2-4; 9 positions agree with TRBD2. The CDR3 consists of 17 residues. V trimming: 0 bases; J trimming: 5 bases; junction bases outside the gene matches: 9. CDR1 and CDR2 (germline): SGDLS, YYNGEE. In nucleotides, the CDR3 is TGTGCCAGCAGCGTAGGTGCGGGAGGGCCTGCTCAAAACATTCAGTACTTC. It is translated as CASSVGAGGPAQNIQYF.

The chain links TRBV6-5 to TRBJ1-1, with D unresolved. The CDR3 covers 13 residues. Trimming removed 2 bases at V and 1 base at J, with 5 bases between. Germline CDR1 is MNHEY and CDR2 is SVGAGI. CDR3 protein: CASSYLRNTEAFF. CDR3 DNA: TGTGCCAGCAGTTACCTCAGGAACACTGAAGCTTTCTTT.

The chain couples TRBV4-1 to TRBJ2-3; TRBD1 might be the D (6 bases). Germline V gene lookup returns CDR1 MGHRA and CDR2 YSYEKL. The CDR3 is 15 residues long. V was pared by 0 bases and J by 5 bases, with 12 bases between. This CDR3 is CASSQDTQGRDTQYF. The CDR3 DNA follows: TGCGCCAGCAGCCAAGATACGCAGGGGAGAGATACGCAGTATTTT.

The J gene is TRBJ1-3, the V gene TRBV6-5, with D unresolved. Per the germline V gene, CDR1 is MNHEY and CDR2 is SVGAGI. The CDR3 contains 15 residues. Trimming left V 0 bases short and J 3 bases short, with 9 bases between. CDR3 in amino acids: CASSYSIGGGNTIYF. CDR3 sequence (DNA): TGTGCCAGCAGTTACTCGATTGGCGGTGGAAACACCATATATTTT.

The CDR3: CAWSTGSSGNTIYF. For the CDR3, the DNA is TGTGCCTGGTCGACAGGGAGCTCTGGAAACACCATATATTTT. The chain uses TRBV30 and TRBJ1-3; 7 bases line up with TRBD1. Germline V gene sequence: CDR1 GTSNPN, CDR2 SVGIG (reference sequence). This CDR3 has 14 amino acids. V lost 5 bases, J lost 0 bases, and 4 bases stayed unmatched.